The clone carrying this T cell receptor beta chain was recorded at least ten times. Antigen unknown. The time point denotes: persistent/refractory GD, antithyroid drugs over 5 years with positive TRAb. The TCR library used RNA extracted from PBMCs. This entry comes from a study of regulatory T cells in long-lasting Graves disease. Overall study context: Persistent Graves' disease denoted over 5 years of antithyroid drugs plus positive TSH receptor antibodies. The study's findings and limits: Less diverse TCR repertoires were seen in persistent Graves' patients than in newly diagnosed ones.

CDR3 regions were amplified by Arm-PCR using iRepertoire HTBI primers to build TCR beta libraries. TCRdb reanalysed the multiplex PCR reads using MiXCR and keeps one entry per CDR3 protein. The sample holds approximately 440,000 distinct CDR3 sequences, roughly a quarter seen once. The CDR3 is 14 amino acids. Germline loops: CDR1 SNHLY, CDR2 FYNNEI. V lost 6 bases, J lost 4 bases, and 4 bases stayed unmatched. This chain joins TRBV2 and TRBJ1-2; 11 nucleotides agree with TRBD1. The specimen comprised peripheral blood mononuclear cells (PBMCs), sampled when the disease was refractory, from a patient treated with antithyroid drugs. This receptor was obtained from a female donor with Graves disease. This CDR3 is CASRGQGVTYGYTF. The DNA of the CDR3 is TGTGCCAGCAGGGGACAGGGGGTGACCTATGGCTACACCTTC.